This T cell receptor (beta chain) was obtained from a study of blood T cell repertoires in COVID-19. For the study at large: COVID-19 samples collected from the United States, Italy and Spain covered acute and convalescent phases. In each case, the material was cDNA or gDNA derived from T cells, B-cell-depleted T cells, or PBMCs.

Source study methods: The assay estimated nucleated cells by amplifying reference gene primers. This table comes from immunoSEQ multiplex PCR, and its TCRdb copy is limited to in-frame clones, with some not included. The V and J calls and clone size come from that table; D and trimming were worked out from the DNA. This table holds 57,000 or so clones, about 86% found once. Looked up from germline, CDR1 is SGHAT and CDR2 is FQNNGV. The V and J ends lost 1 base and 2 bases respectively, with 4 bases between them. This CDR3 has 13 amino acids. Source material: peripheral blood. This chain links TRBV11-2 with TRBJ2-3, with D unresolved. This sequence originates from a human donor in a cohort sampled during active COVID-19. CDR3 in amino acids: CASSLVITDTQYF. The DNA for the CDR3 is TGTGCCAGCAGCTTAGTAATCACAGATACGCAGTATTTT.